This T cell receptor (beta chain) was identified in a study of control samples from healthy donors and cancer patients. Trimming took 1 base from V and 6 from J; bases not matched to a gene: 11. Per germline, CDR1 SGHRS and CDR2 YFSETQ. CDR3 length: 16 amino acids. Sequenced by immunoSEQ multiplex PCR; TCRdb stores in-frame clones only, minus some. The sample consists of about 120,000 clones, roughly 90% of them appearing once. This rearrangement joins TRBV5-1 to TRBJ2-5, with 8 bases aligning to TRBD2. This clonotype was obtained from a man aged 40-49 years in good health. Sequencing was performed on blood. The CDR3, as DNA: TGCGCCAGCAGCTTGAACTGGAGAGCGGGGGTGAAGACCCAGTACTTC. It yields the protein CASSLNWRAGVKTQYF.